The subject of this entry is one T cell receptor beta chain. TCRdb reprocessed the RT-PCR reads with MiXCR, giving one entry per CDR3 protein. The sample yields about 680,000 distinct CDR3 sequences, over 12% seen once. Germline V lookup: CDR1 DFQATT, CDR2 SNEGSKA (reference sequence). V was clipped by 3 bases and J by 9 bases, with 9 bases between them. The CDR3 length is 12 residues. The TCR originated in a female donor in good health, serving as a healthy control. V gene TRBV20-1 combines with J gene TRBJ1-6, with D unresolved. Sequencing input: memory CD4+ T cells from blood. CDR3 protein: CSARVGSSPLHF. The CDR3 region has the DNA TGCAGTGCTAGGGTAGGGAGTTCACCCCTCCACTTT.